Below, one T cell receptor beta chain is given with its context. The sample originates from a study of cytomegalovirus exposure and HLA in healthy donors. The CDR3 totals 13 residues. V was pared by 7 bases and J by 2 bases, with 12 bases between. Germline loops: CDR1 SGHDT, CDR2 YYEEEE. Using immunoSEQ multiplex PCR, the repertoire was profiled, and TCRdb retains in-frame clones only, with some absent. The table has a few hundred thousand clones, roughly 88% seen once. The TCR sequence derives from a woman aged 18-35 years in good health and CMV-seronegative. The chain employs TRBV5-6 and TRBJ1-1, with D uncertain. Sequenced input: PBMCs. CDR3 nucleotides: TGTGCCAGCGCGACCCGGGGAAACACTGAAGCTTTCTTT. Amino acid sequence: CASATRGNTEAFF.